The 22 T cell receptor beta chains reported below all come from one sample, sequenced in a study of T cells expressing NK-cell markers. TCRdb re-analyzed the 5' RACE reads; it lists each CDR3 protein once, without DNA. With almost 450,000 distinct CDR3 sequences in the sample, the ten largest clones hold 6% to 9.5%. The specimen sequenced was blood T cells: a sorted CD56 or NKG2C T cell subset, CD4+ or CD8+ T cells, or bulk PBMC T cells (not recorded which). These receptors were collected from a woman aged 18 to 75 in good health.

This sequence joins TRBV12-3 or TRBV12-4 and TRBJ2-1; TCRdb calls TRBD1, which cannot be checked without DNA. The CDR3 loop spans 15 amino acids. The CDR3 loop is CASSPSGQGYNEQFF.

CDR3 loop: CASSLSTGAAKNIQYF. The chain combines TRBV7-2 with TRBJ2-4. CDR1 and CDR2 from the germline V gene are SGHTA and FQGNSA. The length of the CDR3 is 16 residues.

The CDR3: CASSLPGGTEAFF. The chain links TRBV19 to TRBJ1-1; the D gene TCRdb calls, TRBD1, cannot be checked with no DNA. The CDR3 loop spans 13 amino acids. Germline CDR1 LNHDA, CDR2 SQIVND (reference sequence).

This chain's CDR3 is CASKSVPTGELFF. This rearrangement joins TRBV12-3 or TRBV12-4 to TRBJ2-2; lacking DNA, the TRBD1 call made by TCRdb goes unchecked. There are 13 residues in the CDR3.

This chain joins TRBV19 and TRBJ2-7; TCRdb's D call, TRBD1, is unchecked because there is no DNA. Per the germline V gene, CDR1 is LNHDA and CDR2 is SQIVND (reference sequence). There are 15 residues in the CDR3. The CDR3 is CASSKWTGLTEEQYF.

The gene calls are TRBV3-1 and TRBJ2-3. Germline loops: CDR1 LGHDT, CDR2 YNNKEL (reference sequence). There are 13 residues in the CDR3. The CDR3 here is CASSKTSQYTQYF.

CDR3 sequence reads: CASSQGPGFGNEKLFF. V and J are TRBV4-3 and TRBJ1-4; TCRdb proposes TRBD1, but this gene call is untestable without DNA. From germline, CDR1 is LGHNA and CDR2 YSLEER. The length of the CDR3 is 16 residues.

CDR3 loop: CASSPSFGQETQYF. The chain uses TRBV7-9 and TRBJ2-5. The CDR3 runs 14 residues. CDR1 is SEHNR, CDR2 FQNEAQ, per germline (reference sequence).

The chain employs TRBV30 and TRBJ1-5; TCRdb selects TRBD1, and the lack of DNA leaves this call unchecked. Germline V lookup: CDR1 GTSNPN, CDR2 SVGIG (reference sequence). The length of the CDR3 is 11 residues. The CDR3 spells CAWSKGQPQHF.

The chain joins TRBV5-1 to TRBJ2-7; TCRdb calls TRBD2, which cannot be checked without DNA. This CDR3 contains 15 residues. Germline V CDR1 and CDR2: SGHRS, YFSETQ. Here the CDR3 reads CASSWGARSSYEQYF. Supplemented by reference TRBV5-1 and TRBJ2-7, the full variable domain reads KAGVTQTPRYLIKTRGQQVTLSCSPISGHRSVSWYQQTPGQGLQFLFEYFSETQRNKGNFPGRFSGRQFSNSRSEMNVSTLELGDSALYLCASSWGARSSYEQYFGPGTRLTVT.

The CDR3 spells CASRGFGNKNIQYF. The V call is TRBV2, the J call TRBJ2-4. The CDR3 runs to 14 residues. Per the germline V gene, CDR1 is SNHLY and CDR2 is FYNNEI.

J is TRBJ2-7 and V is TRBV6-1; checking the TCRdb D call of TRBD1 is not possible without DNA. Germline CDR1 and CDR2: MNHNS and SASEGT. The CDR3 has 19 residues. The CDR3 reads CASSRRIRGGIPRGYEQYF.

The chain is built from TRBV5-1 and TRBJ2-1; the D call of TRBD2 rests on TCRdb alone, since no DNA is present to check it. CDR1 and CDR2 (germline): SGHRS, YFSETQ. CDR3 length: 16 residues. CDR3 sequence: CASSFPTSGFNNEQFF. The complete variable domain, with remaining parts taken from reference TRBV5-1 and TRBJ2-1, reads KAGVTQTPRYLIKTRGQQVTLSCSPISGHRSVSWYQQTPGQGLQFLFEYFSETQRNKGNFPGRFSGRQFSNSRSEMNVSTLELGDSALYLCASSFPTSGFNNEQFFGPGTRLTVL.

CDR3 sequence: CASSQDGGPLAKNIQYF. V usage is TRBV4-1 and J usage is TRBJ2-4. Germline-derived CDR1 and CDR2 are MGHRA and YSYEKL. The CDR3 totals 17 residues.

This chain connects TRBV5-1 to TRBJ2-1; TCRdb names TRBD2, which stays unverified in the absence of DNA. CDR1 and CDR2 (germline): SGHRS, YFSETQ. The CDR3 extends over 15 amino acids. CDR3: CASSLVLAGHNEQFF.

V and J are TRBV4-2 and TRBJ1-1; TCRdb's assignment of TRBD1 cannot be checked, as there is no DNA. This CDR3 is 13 amino acids long. Germline V gives CDR1 LGHNA, CDR2 YNFKEQ. The CDR3 reads CASSQDRGSRAFF.

The V and J genes are TRBV5-1 and TRBJ2-1; the TCRdb D gene call, TRBD2, has no DNA to confirm it. CDR1 and CDR2 (germline): SGHRS, YFSETQ. The CDR3 consists of 17 residues. CDR3 sequence: CASSGALAGGLDNEQFF.

J is TRBJ2-3 and V is TRBV12-3 or TRBV12-4; there is no DNA to check the TCRdb D call of TRBD2. The CDR3 extends over 15 amino acids. The CDR3 sequence: CASSLRERGAGTQYF.

V usage is TRBV6-1 and J usage is TRBJ2-1; TCRdb's D call of TRBD2 is untestable without DNA. CDR1 is MNHNS and CDR2 is SASEGT in the germline V gene. The CDR3 is made up of 16 amino acids. CDR3 sequence reads: CASSPLGSGRSNEQFF.

The genes are TRBV7-6 and TRBJ2-7; TCRdb selects TRBD1, and the lack of DNA leaves this call unchecked. Per the germline V gene, CDR1 is SGHVS and CDR2 is FNYEAQ. The CDR3 extends over 15 amino acids. The chain's CDR3 is CASRAGTGALYEQYF.

The chain uses TRBV20-1 and TRBJ2-5; the TRBD1 assignment by TCRdb is unverifiable without DNA. Per the germline V gene, CDR1 is DFQATT and CDR2 is SNEGSKA (reference sequence). This CDR3 comprises 14 residues. CDR3 residues: CSAREGGAKETQYF.

The J gene is TRBJ1-1, the V gene TRBV30; TCRdb returns TRBD1, unconfirmable since there is no DNA. The germline CDR1 and CDR2 sequences are GTSNPN and SVGIG (reference sequence). The CDR3 is made up of 16 amino acids. The CDR3 is CAWSSTGRHMNTEAFF.